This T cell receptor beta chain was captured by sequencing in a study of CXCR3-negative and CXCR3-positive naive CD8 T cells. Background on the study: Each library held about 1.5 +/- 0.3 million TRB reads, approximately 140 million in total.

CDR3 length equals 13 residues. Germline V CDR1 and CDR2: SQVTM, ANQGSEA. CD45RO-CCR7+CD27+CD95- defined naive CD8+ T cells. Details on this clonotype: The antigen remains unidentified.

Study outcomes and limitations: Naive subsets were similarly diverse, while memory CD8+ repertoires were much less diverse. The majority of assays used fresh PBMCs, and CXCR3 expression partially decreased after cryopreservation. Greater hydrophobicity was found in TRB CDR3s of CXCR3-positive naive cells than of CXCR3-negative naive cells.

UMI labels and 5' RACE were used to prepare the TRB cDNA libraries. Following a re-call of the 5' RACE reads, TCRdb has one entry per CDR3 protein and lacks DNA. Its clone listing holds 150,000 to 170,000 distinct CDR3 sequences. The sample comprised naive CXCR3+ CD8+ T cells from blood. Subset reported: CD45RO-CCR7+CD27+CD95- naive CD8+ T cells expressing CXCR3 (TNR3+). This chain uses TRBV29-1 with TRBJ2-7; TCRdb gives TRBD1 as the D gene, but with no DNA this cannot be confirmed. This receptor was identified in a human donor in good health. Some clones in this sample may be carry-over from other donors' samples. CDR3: CSVPGGSSYEQYF.